Listed here are 24 T cell receptor beta chains from one sample, sequenced in a study of blood T cells in healthy people across ages. Using a J-beta primer mix together with a sample-barcoded 5' primer, a second PCR was run for roughly 6 to 11 cycles. TCRdb redid the calling of the 5' RACE reads with MiXCR, one entry per CDR3 protein. The data hold 1.5 million to 2 million distinct CDR3 sequences, with 28% observed a single time. The specimen sequenced was blood. The receptors were gathered from a young woman in good health.

This clonotype has a handful of counts. This sequence joins TRBV11-2 and TRBJ2-5; TRBD2 aligns across 11 bases. The CDR3 totals 15 residues. V was clipped by 4 bases and J by 5 bases; unmatched bases: 6. CDR1 and CDR2 from the germline V gene are SGHAT and FQNNGV. This chain's CDR3 is CASSYDSGGAETQYF. CDR3 DNA: TGTGCCAGCAGCTACGATAGCGGGGGGGCGGAGACCCAGTACTTC.

This chain links TRBV29-1 with TRBJ2-7, with TRBD1 matching over 10 bases. V lost 7 bases to trimming and J lost 3 bases; unmatched junction nucleotides: 9. The CDR3 contains 14 residues. The V gene's germline CDR1 is SQVTM and CDR2 ANQGSEA. The CDR3 here is CSALGDRGFYEQYF. CDR3 coding DNA: TGCAGCGCCCTTGGGGACAGGGGCTTCTACGAGCAGTACTTC.

The chain has TRBV6-4 and TRBJ2-1; TRBD1 agrees at 11 bases. This CDR3 region has 14 residues. Trimming at V came to 6 bases and at J to 8 bases, leaving 6 bases not matched to a gene. Germline lookup yields CDR1 MRHNA and CDR2 SNTAGT. CDR3 protein: CASRLGQGAYEQFF. The CDR3 nucleotides read TGTGCCAGCAGACTCGGACAGGGGGCATATGAGCAGTTCTTC.

This clonotype was picked up many times. The chain recombines TRBV6-2 or TRBV6-3 with TRBJ2-5; no definite D call. Per germline, CDR1 MNHEY and CDR2 SVGEGT. CDR3 length: 16 amino acids. Deletions cut 4 bases from V and 2 bases from J, with 17 bases between. CDR3: CASSSSKANYQETQYF. For the CDR3, the DNA is TGTGCCAGCAGTTCCTCCAAAGCGAACTATCAAGAGACCCAGTACTTC.

This clonotype was found a few times. This chain uses TRBV6-5 with TRBJ1-4; D uncertain. The length of the CDR3 is 12 residues. CDR1 is MNHEY and CDR2 is SVGAGI in the germline V gene. V was pared by 0 bases and J by 8 bases, with 4 bases between. As DNA, the CDR3 is TGTGCCAGCAGTTACTCCCGGGAAAAACTGTTTTTT. It codes for CASSYSREKLFF.

The V call is TRBV5-5, the J call TRBJ2-5; D is undetermined. This CDR3 spans 15 amino acids. CDR1 is SGHKS, CDR2 YYEKEE, per germline (reference sequence). The ends were cut back, 0 bases at V and 0 bases at J, with 9 bases in the middle. The CDR3 region has the DNA TGTGCCAGCAGCTTGGCGCCGGAAAACCAAGAGACCCAGTACTTC. Encoded protein: CASSLAPENQETQYF.

This chain connects TRBV7-8 to TRBJ1-2; TRBD1 is a possible D gene (5 bases). CDR1 and CDR2 (germline): SGHVS, FQNEAQ. CDR3 length: 20 amino acids. V was trimmed by 1 base and J by 3 bases, leaving 27 bases between them. This chain's CDR3 is CASSLEGGRYRDSPHYGYTF. CDR3 DNA sequence: TGTGCCAGCAGCTTAGAGGGCGGTCGATACCGGGACTCACCACACTATGGCTACACCTTC.

As to this clonotype: This may be a read error: a much more frequent sequence differs by one nucleotide. CDR3 nucleotides: TGTGCCAGCAGTGGACAGGAGGTAGGGTATGGCTACACCTTC. Encoded protein: CASSGQEVGYGYTF. This chain connects TRBV12-3 or TRBV12-4 to TRBJ1-2; 7 positions agree with TRBD1. The CDR3 totals 14 residues. V lost 5 bases, J lost 5 bases, and 8 bases stayed unmatched.

This clonotype was seen only once. This chain links TRBV3-1 with TRBJ2-7, with TRBD2 matching over 11 bases. Germline V CDR1 and CDR2: LGHDT, YNNKEL (reference sequence). Losses at the gene ends were 1 base for V and 6 bases for J; bases not matched to a gene: 5. CDR3 length: 15 amino acids. The CDR3: CASSQVAGGPGEQYF. The CDR3 bases are TGTGCCAGCAGCCAAGTAGCGGGGGGGCCGGGCGAGCAGTACTTC.

J is TRBJ2-1 and V is TRBV7-9; 11 nucleotides match TRBD2. CDR1 is SEHNR and CDR2 is FQNEAQ in the germline V gene (reference sequence). Losses at the gene ends were 2 bases for V and 5 bases for J; bases not matched to a gene: 5. This CDR3 spans 16 amino acids. This CDR3 is CASSLLAGGSNNEQFF. The CDR3 region has the DNA TGTGCCAGCAGCTTATTAGCGGGGGGGTCTAACAATGAGCAGTTCTTC.

The V gene is TRBV28, the J gene TRBJ2-7; no definite D call. CDR1 and CDR2 from the germline V gene are MDHEN and SYDVKM. The CDR3 sequence is 15 residues long. Trimming took off 3 bases at V and 0 bases at J, with 12 bases between the two ends. The CDR3 spells CASSLQRMRSYEQYF. CDR3 DNA sequence: TGTGCCAGCAGTTTGCAAAGGATGCGCTCCTACGAGCAGTACTTC.

This clonotype turned up a few times. The rearrangement uses TRBV29-1 and TRBJ2-2, with 7 bases lining up with TRBD1. Germline trimming cut 6 bases from V and 2 bases from J; bases unmatched to any gene: 6. CDR1 and CDR2 from the germline V gene are SQVTM and ANQGSEA. The CDR3 is 14 amino acids. Here the CDR3 reads CSVLTGVNTGELFF. The CDR3 DNA is TGCAGCGTCCTTACAGGGGTAAACACCGGGGAGCTGTTTTTT.

The chain employs TRBV6-5 and TRBJ1-1; no clear D gene. V lost 7 bases to trimming and J lost 6 bases, with 15 bases between them. Germline CDR1 and CDR2: MNHEY and SVGAGI. The CDR3 loop spans 13 amino acids. CDR3 DNA sequence: TGTGCCAGCACCCAGTTGGAGCGGGCTGAAGCTTTCTTT. The encoded protein is CASTQLERAEAFF.

With respect to this clonotype: A junction end diverges from the germline sequence, so it may reflect a read error. The chain is built from TRBV12-3 or TRBV12-4 and TRBJ1-6, with TRBD1 matching 7 bases. This CDR3 is built from 15 residues. This CDR3 reads CASSTTGEGGSPPHF. CDR3 nucleotide sequence: TGTGCCAGCAGCACTACAGGGGAAGGAGGGTCACCCCCCCACTTT.

As concerns this clonotype: One junction end does not reproduce the germline sequence, and a read error may be involved. V gene TRBV29-1 combines with J gene TRBJ2-5, with D uncertain. The length of the CDR3 is 11 residues. Germline lookup yields CDR1 SQVTM and CDR2 ANQGSEA. CDR3 sequence (DNA): TGCAGCGTAGAAGGGATGGAGACCCAGTACTTC. It codes for CSVEGMETQYF.

The chain recombines TRBV6-1 with TRBJ2-7, with 14 bases aligning to TRBD2. The V segment lost 7 bases and the J segment 3 bases; nucleotides outside the gene matches: 5. Germline assignment: CDR1 MNHNS and CDR2 SASEGT. The CDR3 sequence is 15 residues long. This chain's CDR3 is CASIRGTSGSYEQYF. CDR3 DNA: TGTGCCAGCATCCGCGGGACTAGCGGGAGCTACGAGCAGTACTTC.

A note on this clonotype: At one end the junction does not follow the germline gene, possibly because of a read error. The chain uses TRBV6-5 and TRBJ1-4, with D unresolved. The germline V gene has CDR1 MNHEY and CDR2 SVGAGI. The CDR3 length is 12 residues. The DNA for the CDR3 is TGTGCCAGCGAGGGCTCCTCAGAAAAACGGTTTTTT. This encodes CASEGSSEKRFF.

This clonotype was picked up many times. This chain joins TRBV5-1 and TRBJ2-7; no firm D call. V was clipped by 7 bases and J by 0 bases, with 14 bases between them. Germline CDR1 and CDR2: SGHRS and YFSETQ. CDR3 length: 14 amino acids. CDR3 residues: CASWGDKGSYEQYF. CDR3 DNA: TGCGCCAGCTGGGGTGACAAGGGCTCCTACGAGCAGTACTTC.

As DNA, the CDR3 is TGTGCCAGCAGGATAACCCGCGGGAGTCTCCACGAGCAGTACTTC. Residues: CASRITRGSLHEQYF. This chain joins TRBV2 and TRBJ2-7; 7 positions agree with TRBD2. The germline CDR1 and CDR2 sequences are SNHLY and FYNNEI. The CDR3 length is 15 residues. The ends lost 6 bases at V and 5 bases at J; junction bases unmatched: 13.

This clonotype has just a few counts. This chain connects TRBV30 to TRBJ1-2; D is perhaps TRBD1 (5 bases). V was shortened by 2 bases and J by 7 bases, with 11 bases between the two germline ends. Germline values: CDR1 GTSNPN, CDR2 SVGIG (reference sequence). The CDR3 has 12 residues. CDR3 sequence: CAWSQGNFGYTF. CDR3 in DNA: TGTGCCTGGAGTCAGGGAAATTTTGGCTACACCTTC.

This clonotype was seen ten or more times. The rearrangement joins TRBV5-6 to TRBJ1-2; weak D call: TRBD1 (6 bases). The V end lost 3 bases, the J end lost 7 bases, and 19 bases lay between the germline ends. The length of the CDR3 is 15 residues. Per germline, CDR1 SGHDT and CDR2 YYEEEE. CDR3 loop: CASSSAPGTQVGYTF. The CDR3, as DNA: TGTGCCAGCAGCTCTGCTCCCGGGACACAGGTTGGCTACACCTTC. Supplemented by reference TRBV5-6 and TRBJ1-2, the full variable domain reads DAGVTQSPTHLIKTRGQQVTLRCSPKSGHDTVSWYQQALGQGPQFIFQYYEEEERQRGNFPDRFSGHQFPNYSSELNVNALLLGDSALYLCASSSAPGTQVGYTFGSGTRLTVV.

As concerns this clonotype: This could be a read error, since a much larger clone is one nucleotide away. This chain links TRBV7-9 with TRBJ1-5, with 10 bases fitting TRBD1. Germline trimming cut 7 bases from V and 5 bases from J; bases unmatched to any gene: 2. The CDR3 is made up of 13 amino acids. The V gene's germline CDR1 is SEHNR and CDR2 FQNEAQ (reference sequence). DNA of the CDR3: TGTGCCAGCACAGGGACAGGGGATCAGCCCCAGCATTTT. Amino acid sequence: CASTGTGDQPQHF.

This clonotype has only a few counts. A clone one base away is much larger, so this may be a read error. The chain carries TRBV18 and TRBJ2-1, with 11 bases matching TRBD2. Near its end, the DNA agrees better with TRBJ2-7, so the J call may be wrong. Germline lookup yields CDR1 KGHSH and CDR2 LQKENI. This CDR3 is 17 amino acids long. The CDR3 here is CASSPATSGATYNEQYF. CDR3 bases: TGTGCCAGCTCACCGGCGACTAGCGGGGCAACCTACAATGAGCAGTACTTC.

Only a few counts were recorded for this clonotype. The chain carries TRBV6-6 and TRBJ1-5; D is unclear. V was pared by 3 bases and J by 0 bases, with 9 bases between. From germline, CDR1 is MNHNY and CDR2 SVGAGI (reference sequence). CDR3 size: 15 residues. CDR3 residues: CASSYTTDSNQPQHF. CDR3 DNA: TGTGCCAGCAGTTATACCACGGATAGCAATCAGCCCCAGCATTTT.